The rows below give T cell receptor beta chains drawn from one sample of a study of cytomegalovirus exposure and HLA in healthy donors. TCRdb keeps only in-frame clones here, not all; method: immunoSEQ multiplex PCR. The record lists 31,000 or so clones, of which the ten most abundant hold around 4.9%. Material: PBMCs. These receptors came from a female donor in good health and CMV-seronegative. Each CDR3 is given with its conserved first and last residue. For some rows the clone size is stated as once, few or many, or as a class when expanded; others skip it.

j_call	v_call	clone_size	cdr3_aa
TRBJ2-7	TRBV28	NA	CASSLPDTRSYEQYF
TRBJ2-1	TRBV4-3	NA	CASSPYGGGNNEQFF
TRBJ1-1	TRBV18	NA	CASSFQQGAGKIEAFF
TRBJ1-1	TRBV4-1	NA	CASSQQGRNTEAFF
TRBJ2-5	TRBV6-1	NA	CASRAGAQETQYF
TRBJ2-5	TRBV5-5	NA	CASSSPRETQYF
TRBJ2-3	TRBV20-1	NA	CSAIKNTQYF
TRBJ2-3	TRBV7-3	NA	CASSLAGGPTDTQYF
TRBJ2-1	TRBV7-9	NA	CASSFRGGGAAYNEQFF
TRBJ1-4	TRBV2	NA	CASRTNRGGETNEKLFF
TRBJ1-1	TRBV5-1	NA	CASSWTLNTEAFF
TRBJ2-3	TRBV6-4	NA	CASSDSNGGADTQYF
TRBJ1-5	TRBV4-3	NA	CASSQDSGRDQPQHF
TRBJ1-2	TRBV6-5	NA	CASRGGGYGYTF
TRBJ2-7	TRBV9	NA	CASSVAPGGTYEQYF
TRBJ2-7	TRBV30	NA	CAWEWKGADYEQYF
TRBJ2-2	TRBV11-3	NA	CASSPEGGTGELFF
TRBJ1-2	TRBV9	NA	CASSALVDRYYGYTF
TRBJ1-2	TRBV28	NA	CATQGFDDGYTF
TRBJ2-5	TRBV28	NA	CASSLPPTSGLKETQYF
TRBJ1-4	TRBV19	NA	CASRPAVQRGKLFF
TRBJ2-3	TRBV7-6	NA	CASSRQASGYTDTQYF
TRBJ2-7	TRBV29-1	NA	CSVPTGGGYEQYF
TRBJ2-4	TRBV19	NA	CASSIASGQAKNIQYF
TRBJ2-7	TRBV7-6	NA	CASSLVTGAYEQYF
TRBJ2-3	TRBV10-1	NA	CASSASRLDTQYF
TRBJ2-3	TRBV28	NA	CASSPPTGGTTDTQYF
TRBJ2-7	TRBV7-9	NA	CASQTGGLPEQYF
TRBJ2-5	TRBV5-6	NA	CASSLSGMEETQYF
TRBJ2-3	TRBV11-2	NA	CASSPGIRTDTQYF
TRBJ2-5	TRBV2	NA	CASSGTAQETQYF
TRBJ1-1	TRBV7-9	medium-sized	CASSPGTGGKTEAFF
TRBJ1-6	TRBV10-3	NA	CAITRTGSSSPLHF
TRBJ2-3	TRBV5-1	NA	CASKGQGAPTDTQYF
TRBJ2-3	TRBV7-3	NA	CASSLRAGEITDTQYF
TRBJ2-3	TRBV6-6	NA	CASSRTSGGITDTQYF